The clone carrying this TCR beta chain showed up just a few times. The antigen is undetermined. The investigators reverse transcribed all of the isolated RNA, so they sequenced expressed TCRB transcripts. Assay used: immunoSEQ multiplex PCR; TCRdb lists only in-frame clones, some missing. The data contain 200,000 to 250,000 clones, roughly a tenth of them singletons. These data belong to a study of beta chain features in type 1 diabetes. The study's findings and limits: Cells expressing TCR highly could be over-represented by cDNA sequencing. A potential PCR bias toward shorter templates would be equal in patient and control samples.

The origin of this receptor is a man aged 18 to 30 in good health. Sequenced: central memory CD4+ T cells from blood.

The CDR3 sequence is CASSSLRTPDIQYF. In DNA form, the CDR3 reads TGTGCCAGCAGCTCACTCCGGACTCCGGACATTCAGTACTTC. The chain uses TRBV7-3 and TRBJ2-4; tentative D call: TRBD2 (5 bases). The CDR3 runs to 14 residues. Germline values: CDR1 SGHTA, CDR2 FQGTGA. Trimming stripped 4 bases from V and 8 bases from J, with 15 bases between. The whole variable domain, remainder taken from reference TRBV7-3 and TRBJ2-4, is GAGVSQTPSNKVTEKGKYVELRCDPISGHTALYWYRQSLGQGPEFLIYFQGTGAADDSGLPNDRFFAVRPEGSVSTLKIQRTERGDSAVYLCASSSLRTPDIQYFGAGTRLSVL.